This T cell receptor beta chain was found in a study of blood T cell repertoires in COVID-19. Whole-study context: Samples representing acute and convalescent COVID-19 were sourced from the United States, Italy and Spain. Sample material is recorded as cDNA or gDNA derived from T cells, B-cell-depleted T cells, or PBMCs.

The CDR3 has 13 residues. The J segment lost 4 bases and the V segment lost 5 bases, leaving 4 bases of the junction unmatched. Looked up from germline, CDR1 is SEHNR and CDR2 is FQNEAQ (reference sequence). Methods used by the authors: Scientists estimated how many nucleated cells there were by amplifying reference gene primers. Sequencing was performed with immunoSEQ multiplex PCR; in TCRdb, only in-frame clones are kept and a portion is missing. Clone size and the V and J calls come from that table; the DNA yielded D and trimming. The sample comprises about 120,000 clones, roughly 81% of which are singletons, and about 10% rests with the top ten.

Material: peripheral blood. This receptor was identified in a human donor in a cohort sampled during active COVID-19. The rearrangement links TRBV7-9 to TRBJ1-2, with 7 bases fitting TRBD1. The CDR3 protein is CASSPGQAYGYTF. CDR3 DNA sequence: TGTGCCAGCAGCCCTGGACAGGCCTATGGCTACACCTTC.